The 20 T cell receptor beta chains given below trace back to one sample, sequenced in a study of T cell responses to AZD1222 COVID-19 vaccine. Repertoires were generated with immunoSEQ multiplex PCR, while TCRdb's copy carries only in-frame clones and drops some. The table records under 150,000 clones, just over 90% of them present only once. This material consisted of peripheral blood, taken on day 0 of AZD1222 vaccination. Receptor source: an adult in good health.

The chain recombines TRBV4-1 with TRBJ2-6, with D possibly matching TRBD2 (6 bases). Germline values: CDR1 MGHRA, CDR2 YSYEKL. The CDR3 loop spans 16 amino acids. With 0 bases removed from V and 4 bases from J, the gap between germline ends came to 10 bases. For the CDR3, the DNA is TGCGCCAGCAGCCAAGAGGGCGGGATCGGGGCCAACGTCCTGACTTTC. Amino acid sequence: CASSQEGGIGANVLTF.

This clone was found a few times. The chain carries TRBV19 and TRBJ2-1; unclear D gene. Trimming took off 1 base at V and 2 bases at J, with 9 bases between the two ends. Germline CDR1 reads LNHDA; CDR2 reads SQIVND (reference sequence). This CDR3 is 15 amino acids long. CDR3 protein: CASSIGTHTYNEQFF. The CDR3 nucleotides read TGTGCCAGTAGTATAGGGACGCATACCTACAATGAGCAGTTCTTC.

The rearrangement uses TRBV5-1 and TRBJ2-6, with unresolved D. V was cut by 4 bases and J by 0 bases, with 14 bases left in between. Germline loops: CDR1 SGHRS, CDR2 YFSETQ. The CDR3 totals 17 residues. The CDR3 nucleotides read TGCGCCAGCAGCCCCCGGGCAACCGGCTCTGGGGCCAACGTCCTGACTTTC. Translation gives CASSPRATGSGANVLTF.

This chain uses TRBV19 with TRBJ1-4; D unresolved. Deletions cut 3 bases from V and 8 bases from J, with 13 bases between. The CDR3 spans 14 residues. In germline, CDR1 is LNHDA, CDR2 SQIVND (reference sequence). The DNA for the CDR3 is TGTGCCAGTAGTATCGACGACATTGGAGAAAAACTGTTTTTT. It is translated as CASSIDDIGEKLFF.

V gene TRBV6-5 combines with J gene TRBJ2-7; 12 bases match TRBD2. The V and J ends lost 6 bases and 7 bases, in that order; junction bases with no gene match: 10. Per the germline V gene, CDR1 is MNHEY and CDR2 is SVGAGI. This CDR3 region has 15 residues. DNA of the CDR3: TGTGCCAGCAGCCGAAAGACTAGCGGGGGTACGGAGCAGTACTTC. Translating it yields CASSRKTSGGTEQYF.

This rearrangement joins TRBV5-1 to TRBJ2-1; D perhaps matches TRBD2 (6 bases). Trimming removed 0 bases at V and 0 bases at J, with 7 bases between. The CDR3 runs 15 residues. Germline V lookup: CDR1 SGHRS, CDR2 YFSETQ. This CDR3 is CASSLAGVSYNEQFF. In DNA, the CDR3 is TGCGCCAGCAGCTTGGCGGGAGTCTCCTACAATGAGCAGTTCTTC.

The J gene is TRBJ1-5, the V gene TRBV20-1; D unclear. The length of the CDR3 is 13 residues. CDR1 is DFQATT, CDR2 SNEGSKA, per germline (reference sequence). The V end was cut by 3 bases, the J end by 7 bases, with 13 bases between. The CDR3 here is CSASGPGTQPQHF. In nucleotides, the CDR3 is TGCAGTGCTAGTGGGCCAGGCACACAGCCCCAGCATTTT.

V usage is TRBV2 and J usage is TRBJ1-5; D unresolved. With 7 bases removed from V and 2 bases from J, the gap between germline ends came to 6 bases. Germline-derived CDR1 and CDR2 are SNHLY and FYNNEI. This CDR3 is 12 amino acids long. CDR3: CASKEGNQPQHF. CDR3 DNA sequence: TGTGCCAGCAAAGAAGGCAATCAGCCCCAGCATTTT.

This clone was seen just once. The chain is built from TRBV6-5 and TRBJ2-1; TRBD2 matches 7 bases. The CDR3 has 14 residues. CDR1 and CDR2 (germline): MNHEY, SVGAGI. V dropped 5 bases and J dropped 14; count of bases not matched to a gene: 15. The CDR3, as DNA: TGTGCCAGCAGTCCTTCGGGACTACCGGGGGATGAGTTCTTC. Its translation is CASSPSGLPGDEFF.

DNA for the CDR3: TGTGCCATCACCCAACTAGCGGGGGTCTCGGGGACCGGGGAGCTGTTTTTT. It encodes CAITQLAGVSGTGELFF. V usage is TRBV10-3 and J usage is TRBJ2-2; TRBD2 matches at 11 bases. The CDR3 covers 17 residues. The J segment lost 5 bases and the V segment lost 7 bases, leaving 12 bases of the junction unmatched. CDR1 and CDR2 (germline): ENHRY, SYGVKD.

The chain combines TRBV6-1 with TRBJ2-7, with D uncertain. This CDR3 has 12 residues. The ends were cut back, 1 base at V and 4 bases at J, with 5 bases in the middle. Germline CDR1 and CDR2: MNHNS and SASEGT. CDR3 sequence (DNA): TGTGCCAGCAGTGAAGAGGTTTACGAGCAGTACTTC. This sequence encodes CASSEEVYEQYF.

This chain uses TRBV7-2 with TRBJ2-4; a possible D gene is TRBD2 (5 bases). V was shortened by 1 base and J by 0 bases, with 16 bases between the two germline ends. The CDR3 has 18 amino acids. Germline lookup yields CDR1 SGHTA and CDR2 FQGNSA. This CDR3 is CASSLVVRGPLAKNIQYF. The CDR3 nucleotides read TGTGCCAGCAGCTTAGTAGTCCGAGGGCCCCTAGCCAAAAACATTCAGTACTTC. The whole variable domain, filled in from reference TRBV7-2 and TRBJ2-4, reads GAGVSQSPSNKVTEKGKDVELRCDPISGHTALYWYRQSLGQGLEFLIYFQGNSAPDKSGLPSDRFSAERTGGSVSTLTIQRTQQEDSAVYLCASSLVVRGPLAKNIQYFGAGTRLSVL.

This clone appeared once. The chain has TRBV5-4 and TRBJ1-2; 9 bases line up with TRBD1. Germline lookup yields CDR1 SGHNT and CDR2 YYREEE (reference sequence). This CDR3 contains 16 residues. The V segment lost 9 bases and the J segment 7 bases; nucleotides outside the gene matches: 19. The CDR3 nucleotides are TGTGCCACCGTCAGGACCGGAACAGGGGGCTGGGGTGGCTACACCTTC. Amino acids: CATVRTGTGGWGGYTF.

The chain carries TRBV10-2 and TRBJ2-2; 8 bases are a match to TRBD1. This CDR3 is 18 amino acids long. The V gene end was trimmed by 3 bases and the J gene end by 2 bases; junction bases not matched to a gene: 11. The V gene's germline CDR1 is WSHSY and CDR2 SAAADI. The CDR3 region is CASSDWVGTGGNTGELFF. The CDR3 DNA reads TGCGCCAGCAGTGATTGGGTTGGGACAGGAGGTAACACCGGGGAGCTGTTTTTT.

CDR3 bases: TGTGCCAGTAGTACAGGGTATAACACTGAAGCTTTCTTT. The encoded protein is CASSTGYNTEAFF. The rearrangement uses TRBV19 and TRBJ1-1, with D tentatively TRBD1 (5 bases). V gave up 4 bases and J gave up 2 bases, with 8 bases separating them. The germline V gene encodes CDR1 LNHDA and CDR2 SQIVND (reference sequence). This CDR3 region has 13 residues.

The chain uses TRBV12-3 or TRBV12-4 and TRBJ1-1; D is uncertain. V was pared by 6 bases and J by 5 bases, with 10 bases between. This CDR3 has 12 amino acids. The CDR3: CASSPSFTEAFF. CDR3 nucleotide sequence: TGTGCCAGCAGCCCCAGTTTTACTGAAGCTTTCTTT.

This clone was detected a few times. This chain connects TRBV3-1 (or the pseudogene TRBV3-2) to TRBJ2-7, with no clear D. The germline V gene has CDR1 LGHDT and CDR2 YNNKEL (reference sequence). This CDR3 has 14 residues. V lost 0 bases and J lost 3, with 9 bases in between. The DNA for the CDR3 is TGTGCCAGCAGCCAAGATCTTGGAGACTACGAGCAGTACTTC. Translating it yields CASSQDLGDYEQYF.

The chain recombines TRBV15 with TRBJ2-7; 11 nucleotides align to TRBD2. After removal of 3 bases from V and 2 bases from J, the junction contained 3 bases not matched to a gene. CDR3 length: 15 amino acids. Germline CDR1 is LNHNV and CDR2 is YYDKDF (reference sequence). CDR3 nucleotide sequence: TGTGCCACCAGCAGGGGACTAGCGGTACCCTACGAGCAGTACTTC. This sequence encodes CATSRGLAVPYEQYF.

The rearrangement joins TRBV5-1 to TRBJ2-3, with unresolved D. The CDR3 contains 12 residues. Trimming removed 4 bases at V and 6 bases at J, with 9 bases between. Germline lookup yields CDR1 SGHRS and CDR2 YFSETQ. The CDR3 nucleotides read TGCGCCAGCAGCGAGGATTTGGATACGCAGTATTTT. Its translation is CASSEDLDTQYF.

The genes are TRBV6-1 and TRBJ2-4, with 9 bases aligning to TRBD1. The CDR3 is 15 residues long. The V segment lost 2 bases and the J segment 6 bases; nucleotides outside the gene matches: 5. The V gene's germline CDR1 is MNHNS and CDR2 SASEGT. The CDR3 protein is CASSEPGQGGNIQYF. CDR3 sequence (DNA): TGTGCCAGCAGTGAACCGGGACAGGGTGGAAACATTCAGTACTTC.